This TCR beta chain derives from a study of T cell changes during pregnancy in multiple sclerosis (dated by TCRdb to about 2019). Describing the broader study: The study examined how the T cell repertoire changed over the course of pregnancy in women with multiple sclerosis.

With respect to this clone: Its antigen remains unidentified. The sample holds no much larger clone one base away, and base qualities are not on file.

There are 16 amino acids in the CDR3, from cysteine to phenylalanine inclusive. Only the CDR3 DNA is retained, 48 bases long and in frame from the first base. Germline trimming: 5 bases from V, 3 bases from J; junction bases outside gene matches: 11. CDR1 and CDR2, per the germline V gene, are SGHVS and FQNEAQ. Library construction relied on the immunoSEQ multiplex PCR assay. This immuneACCESS table, as held by TCRdb, lists in-frame sequences with V and J called but not all clones. Of the missing ones, under half trace to an unresolved V gene in checked studies; the others have no known cause. This sample gives more than 95,000 clones in total; 85% to 95% of them show up just once. The ten largest make up 0.75% to 0.95% of the sample.

Sequencing used peripheral blood, obtained after pregnancy. Recombination joined TRBV7-8 with TRBJ1-2; TRBD1 fits 8 bases in the junction. This receptor was taken from a female donor with multiple sclerosis, enrolled in a pregnancy study. The CDR3 reads as follows: CASSPSQGAADYGYTF. The bases read TGTGCCAGCAGCCCCTCCCAGGGGGCGGCTGACTATGGCTACACCTTC.